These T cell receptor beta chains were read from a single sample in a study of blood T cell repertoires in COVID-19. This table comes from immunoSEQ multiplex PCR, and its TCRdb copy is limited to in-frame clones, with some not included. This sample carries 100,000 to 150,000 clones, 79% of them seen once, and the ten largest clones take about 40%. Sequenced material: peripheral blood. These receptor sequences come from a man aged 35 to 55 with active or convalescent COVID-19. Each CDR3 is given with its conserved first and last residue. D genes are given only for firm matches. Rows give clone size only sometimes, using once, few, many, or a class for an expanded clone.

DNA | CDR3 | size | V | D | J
TGTGCCAGCAGTTTAAGTAGAACCTACGAGCAGTACTTC | CASSLSRTYEQYF | - | TRBV27 | - | TRBJ2-7
TGCAGCGTTGAACATCAGAACACTGAAGCTTTCTTT | CSVEHQNTEAFF | - | TRBV29-1 | - | TRBJ1-1
TGTGCCAGCAGTTCCGCCTACGAGCAGTACTTC | CASSSAYEQYF | - | TRBV6-5 | - | TRBJ2-7
TGCGCCAGCAGCTTGGGGACGGAGGGACTAGCATCCTACAATGAGCAGTTCTTC | CASSLGTEGLASYNEQFF | - | TRBV5-1 | TRBD2 | TRBJ2-1
TGCAGCGTTGAGACTAGCGGACTCTACGAGCAGTACTTC | CSVETSGLYEQYF | - | TRBV29-1 | TRBD2 | TRBJ2-7
TGTGCCAGCAGCCAAGGGCTAGCGGCAGCCGGGGCCAACGTCCTGACTTTC | CASSQGLAAAGANVLTF | - | TRBV3-1/TRBV3-2 | TRBD2 | TRBJ2-6
TGTGCCAGCTCACCCACGGGACTAGCGGGGGCTAGCTCCTACGAGCAGTACTTC | CASSPTGLAGASSYEQYF | - | TRBV18 | TRBD2 | TRBJ2-7
TGTGCCAGCACCCCCCGGGGGGGCAAAGATACGCAGTATTTT | CASTPRGGKDTQYF | few | TRBV6-5 | TRBD2 | TRBJ2-3
TGTGCCTGGAGTCCGGTAATCACTGAAGCTTTCTTT | CAWSPVITEAFF | - | TRBV30 | - | TRBJ1-1
TGTGCCAGCAGCCCCCGACTAGCGGGGGGGCCCGGGGAGCTGTTTTTT | CASSPRLAGGPGELFF | - | TRBV3-1/TRBV3-2 | TRBD2 | TRBJ2-2
TGTGCCAGCAGCCGGCCTACCGCGGGGGACTCCTACGAGCAGTACTTC | CASSRPTAGDSYEQYF | - | TRBV4-2 | TRBD2 | TRBJ2-7
TGTGCCACCAGCGGGCAGAACAATCAGCCCCAGCATTTT | CATSGQNNQPQHF | - | TRBV15 | - | TRBJ1-5
TGTGCCAGCAGTGAAGGAGTAGAGGGGGCTGAGCCCCAGCATTTT | CASSEGVEGAEPQHF | few | TRBV2 | TRBD1 | TRBJ1-5
TGCGCCAGCAGCTTAGGACTAGCGGGACCAGGTACGCAGTATTTT | CASSLGLAGPGTQYF | - | TRBV4-1 | TRBD2 | TRBJ2-3
TGTGCCAGCAGTCCCGCTCTGGGGGCTGGTGGCTACACCTTC | CASSPALGAGGYTF | - | TRBV6-5 | - | TRBJ1-2
TGTGCCAGCAGCTACAGGGAAACTGAAGCTTTCTTT | CASSYRETEAFF | few | TRBV28 | - | TRBJ1-1
TGTGCCAGCAGCTTAGATGGAGGTGGCAATCAGCCCCAGCATTTT | CASSLDGGGNQPQHF | - | TRBV11-3 | - | TRBJ1-5
TGCAGCGTTGGCCGACAGGGGAGAGGAAACACCATATATTTT | CSVGRQGRGNTIYF | - | TRBV29-1 | TRBD1 | TRBJ1-3
TGCAGCGTGGGGCCCGTCGACTATGGCTACACCTTC | CSVGPVDYGYTF | - | TRBV29-1 | - | TRBJ1-2
TGTGCCAGCGGGACGACAGGGGGGTCCACTGAAGCTTTCTTT | CASGTTGGSTEAFF | - | TRBV27 | TRBD1 | TRBJ1-1
TGCGCCAGCAGCTTGGCAGGGTATGGGAGCACAGATACGCAGTATTTT | CASSLAGYGSTDTQYF | once | TRBV5-1 | - | TRBJ2-3
TGTGCCAGCAGTGAATCTGGGGCCGTCACAGATACGCAGTATTTT | CASSESGAVTDTQYF | - | TRBV2 | - | TRBJ2-3
TGCGCCAGCAGCCTGGACAGGGAGGGCACTGAAGCTTTCTTT | CASSLDREGTEAFF | - | TRBV5-1 | TRBD1 | TRBJ1-1
TGTGCCAGCAGCTTGGATGGCGGCGCCTCGAGTTTCGGCGAGCAGTACTTC | CASSLDGGASSFGEQYF | - | TRBV5-5 | - | TRBJ2-7
TGTGCCAGCAGTCCCCGGACAGGGCATAATGAAAAACTGTTTTTT | CASSPRTGHNEKLFF | - | TRBV27 | TRBD1 | TRBJ1-4
TGTGCCAGCAGTTTTCTCTCGGGGGATCAGCCCCAGCATTTT | CASSFLSGDQPQHF | - | TRBV27 | - | TRBJ1-5
TGTGCCAGCAGCCCCCGGGGGAGGGACAATGAGCAGTTCTTC | CASSPRGRDNEQFF | - | TRBV7-2 | TRBD2 | TRBJ2-1
TGTGCCATCAGTGACCAACAGGGTATTACTGAAGCTTTCTTT | CAISDQQGITEAFF | - | TRBV10-3 | - | TRBJ1-1
TGTGCCAGCTCCCCTGCGGGGCAGATGAACACTGAAGCTTTCTTT | CASSPAGQMNTEAFF | once | TRBV27 | - | TRBJ1-1
TGTGCCAGCACCCCTCTTGTCGGGGGCACTGAAGCTTTCTTT | CASTPLVGGTEAFF | - | TRBV2 | - | TRBJ1-1
TGTGCCACCGCGACTAGCGGGGCCAGAGGGCAGTACTTC | CATATSGARGQYF | - | TRBV19 | TRBD2 | TRBJ2-4
TGTGCCAGCAGCTTAGATCTCGGGGCTAGCGAGAGAGATACGCAGTATTTT | CASSLDLGASERDTQYF | - | TRBV11-3 | - | TRBJ2-3
TGTGCCAGCAGGGCGACAGTTAGAAGCACAGATACGCAATATTTT | CASRATVRSTDTQYF | - | TRBV2 | - | TRBJ2-3
TGTGCCAGCAGTACCGGGACAGCGAAGCAGTTCTTC | CASSTGTAKQFF | - | TRBV6-5 | TRBD1 | TRBJ2-1
TGCAGCGTTAAGGAGTCAGGGAAGAATGAAAAACTGTTTTTT | CSVKESGKNEKLFF | - | TRBV29-1 | - | TRBJ1-4
TGTGCCAGCAGCCCTAACAGGGGTGGAACTGAAGCTTTCTTT | CASSPNRGGTEAFF | - | TRBV14 | TRBD1 | TRBJ1-1
TGTGCCAGCAGCGTAGAAGCGGCAGTACGAAATGAGCAGTTCTTC | CASSVEAAVRNEQFF | - | TRBV9 | - | TRBJ2-1
TGTGCCAGCAGCGCGGGACAGGGGACTCTGGGGGGCTACACCTTC | CASSAGQGTLGGYTF | - | TRBV9 | TRBD1 | TRBJ1-2
TGTGCCAGCAGCGTAGAACCGACAGGGGCTGAAGCTTTCTTT | CASSVEPTGAEAFF | - | TRBV9 | TRBD1 | TRBJ1-1
TGTGCCAGCAGTAAGACAGGGGTATACACCGGGGAGCTGTTTTTT | CASSKTGVYTGELFF | many | TRBV25-1 | TRBD1 | TRBJ2-2
TGTGCCAGCAGCCCCGGGACAGACATCTACGAGCAGTACTTC | CASSPGTDIYEQYF | few | TRBV9 | TRBD1 | TRBJ2-7
TGTGCCAGTGGAACAGGGGCGTTTACACCCCTCCACTTT | CASGTGAFTPLHF | - | TRBV19 | TRBD1 | TRBJ1-6
TGTGCCTGGAGTGCGGGCCAGGGTAATCAGCCCCAGCATTTT | CAWSAGQGNQPQHF | - | TRBV30 | - | TRBJ1-5
TGCGCCAGCAGCTTGGGAGCGGGAGGGCCCTACGAGCAGTACTTC | CASSLGAGGPYEQYF | - | TRBV5-1 | TRBD2 | TRBJ2-7
TGTGCCAGCATCACCGAACAGGACAGGCAAACGGGTGGCTACACCTTC | CASITEQDRQTGGYTF | - | TRBV28 | TRBD1 | TRBJ1-2
TGCAGCGTTGGTTCCCGGGACAGTAATGAAAAACTGTTTTTT | CSVGSRDSNEKLFF | - | TRBV29-1 | TRBD1 | TRBJ1-4
TGCAGCGTACGGACAGGGGTGAGTTCACCCCTCCACTTT | CSVRTGVSSPLHF | - | TRBV29-1 | TRBD1 | TRBJ1-6
TGTGCCAGCAGAGGAGACAGGGCTGTAGAGACCCAGTACTTC | CASRGDRAVETQYF | few | TRBV2 | TRBD1 | TRBJ2-5
TGTGCCAGCATTGGGCTAACAGCCAAAAACATTCAGTACTTC | CASIGLTAKNIQYF | - | TRBV28 | - | TRBJ2-4
TGTGCCAGCAGGGAAGGGACAGGGAACTACAATGAGCAGTTCTTC | CASREGTGNYNEQFF | once | TRBV27 | TRBD1 | TRBJ2-1
TGTGCCAGCAGTGAGTCAGGGCGGGGGATGTCGGACACCATATATTTT | CASSESGRGMSDTIYF | - | TRBV6-1 | - | TRBJ1-3
TGCGCCAGCAGCTTAGGGACAGCGAACACTGAAGCTTTCTTT | CASSLGTANTEAFF | - | TRBV5-1 | TRBD1 | TRBJ1-1
TGTGCTAGTGGTTTGACAGCCAGCAATCAGCCCCAGCATTTT | CASGLTASNQPQHF | - | TRBV12-5 | - | TRBJ1-5
TGCGCCAGCAGCCCTTGGACAGAGGGCACGGAAACTTTCTTT | CASSPWTEGTETFF | - | TRBV5-1 | - | TRBJ1-1
TGCGCCAGCAGCCAAGGCAGGAGCACAGGAGCTTTCTTT | CASSQGRSTGAFF | - | TRBV4-3 | - | TRBJ1-1
TGTGCCAGCACCCCGACAGGCGGTGGAAACACCATATATTTT | CASTPTGGGNTIYF | few | TRBV2 | - | TRBJ1-3
TGTGCCAGCAGCAGTCCCGGGACAGGTACTAGCATGAACACTGAAGCTTTCTTT | CASSSPGTGTSMNTEAFF | - | TRBV2 | TRBD1 | TRBJ1-1
TGTGCCAGCAGCGTAGTCCACTCTAGCGGGGAGGTCTACGAGCAGTACTTC | CASSVVHSSGEVYEQYF | - | TRBV9 | TRBD2 | TRBJ2-7
TGTGCCAGCAGTCCATCCCCTACCCTTCTAGCGGGGGGACGCGAGCAGTACTTC | CASSPSPTLLAGGREQYF | - | TRBV28 | TRBD2 | TRBJ2-7
TGTGCCAGCAGTCCAACAGGGTACTATGGCTACACCTTC | CASSPTGYYGYTF | - | TRBV12-3/TRBV12-4 | - | TRBJ1-2